One sample yielded the 24 T cell receptor beta chains listed below, sequenced in a study of control samples from healthy donors and cancer patients. Clones were read by immunoSEQ multiplex PCR, and TCRdb kept only the in-frame ones, dropping some. This table holds 130,000 or so clones, about 86% found once. Sequencing was performed on blood. All receptors derive from a man aged 30 to 39 in good health.

This chain links TRBV15 with TRBJ1-5, with D unresolved. CDR3 length: 13 residues. The germline gives CDR1 LNHNV, CDR2 YYDKDF (reference sequence). The V end was cut by 8 bases, the J end by 1 base, with 9 bases between. The CDR3 loop reads CATAWESNQPQHF. The CDR3 nucleotides read TGTGCCACCGCTTGGGAGAGCAATCAGCCCCAGCATTTT.

This sequence joins TRBV2 and TRBJ2-2, with a weak D call TRBD1 (6 bases). This CDR3 has 15 residues. Between the trimmed V and J ends, which lost 6 bases and 1 base, there was a span of 12 bases. Germline V gene lookup returns CDR1 SNHLY and CDR2 FYNNEI. CDR3: CASRLTGLNTGELFF. In DNA, the CDR3 is TGTGCCAGCAGACTGACAGGCTTGAACACCGGGGAGCTGTTTTTT.

This clone appeared once. This sequence joins TRBV28 and TRBJ1-5; D is unclear. Trimming left V 2 bases short and J 7 bases short, with 6 bases between. Germline assignment: CDR1 MDHEN and CDR2 SYDVKM. The CDR3 contains 12 residues. The CDR3 nucleotides read TGTGCCAGCAGTTTAGTTGTGCAGCCCCAGCATTTT. Its protein is CASSLVVQPQHF.

The chain joins TRBV2 to TRBJ2-1, with 12 bases aligning to TRBD2. CDR1 is SNHLY and CDR2 is FYNNEI in the germline V gene. This CDR3 has 14 amino acids. V was clipped by 6 bases and J by 10 bases; unmatched bases: 7. The CDR3 DNA is TGTGCCAGCAGCGAACTAGCGGGGGGTGAAGAGCAGTTCTTC. It codes for CASSELAGGEEQFF.

This sequence joins TRBV5-5 and TRBJ2-7; D may be TRBD2 (5 bases). CDR1 and CDR2 from the germline V gene are SGHKS and YYEKEE (reference sequence). Trimming took 0 bases from V and 0 from J, leaving 10 bases between them. The CDR3 consists of 15 residues. CDR3 DNA sequence: TGTGCCAGCAGCTTGGCGGGAACGAGCTCCTACGAGCAGTACTTC. As protein: CASSLAGTSSYEQYF.

J is TRBJ1-6 and V is TRBV19; D unresolved. The CDR3 sequence is 14 residues long. CDR1 is LNHDA and CDR2 is SQIVND in the germline V gene (reference sequence). Trimming shortened V by 7 bases and J by 6 bases, and 13 bases separated the two germline ends. Here the CDR3 DNA reads TGTGCCAGTACCCCTCGAGGGATTAATTCACCCCTCCACTTT. This encodes CASTPRGINSPLHF.

This chain links TRBV7-2 with TRBJ1-5; D remains ambiguous. Germline loops: CDR1 SGHTA, CDR2 FQGNSA. V lost 2 bases to trimming and J lost 5 bases, with 13 bases between them. CDR3 length equals 15 residues. The CDR3 DNA reads as TGTGCCAGCAGCTTAATGTTGACACTCCATCAGCCCCAGCATTTT. Translation: CASSLMLTLHQPQHF.

The genes are TRBV29-1 and TRBJ1-1; the match to TRBD1 covers 12 bases. V lost 7 bases, J lost 3 bases, and 9 bases stayed unmatched. There are 15 residues in the CDR3. CDR1 is SQVTM, CDR2 ANQGSEA, per germline. The CDR3 DNA follows: TGCAGCGCACCGGGACAGGGGGCGACGGACACTGAAGCTTTCTTT. It translates to CSAPGQGATDTEAFF.

This clone appeared once. This chain joins TRBV6-5 and TRBJ2-4; D could derive from TRBD1 or TRBD2 (5 bases each). V lost 6 bases and J lost 8, with 14 bases in between. The CDR3 is 13 residues long. Germline loops: CDR1 MNHEY, CDR2 SVGAGI. The CDR3 protein is CASRSDTGHIQYF. Written as DNA, the CDR3 is TGTGCCAGCAGATCGGACACGGGACACATTCAGTACTTC.

V usage is TRBV12-3 or TRBV12-4 and J usage is TRBJ1-6; D is unclear. CDR3 length: 13 residues. V lost 5 bases to trimming and J lost 10 bases, with 12 bases between them. The CDR3 here is CASSNTRESPLHF. The CDR3 nucleotides are TGTGCCAGCAGTAACACCCGGGAGTCACCCCTCCACTTT.

This clone was seen a few times. The J gene is TRBJ1-5, the V gene TRBV7-2; D not resolved. The germline V gene has CDR1 SGHTA and CDR2 FQGNSA. With 1 base removed from V and 7 bases from J, the gap between germline ends came to 11 bases. The CDR3 length is 14 residues. CDR3 nucleotide sequence: TGTGCCAGCAGCTTAGGAGGGCTCTGGCAGCCCCAGCATTTT. It specifies CASSLGGLWQPQHF. The whole variable domain, filled in from reference TRBV7-2 and TRBJ1-5, reads GAGVSQSPSNKVTEKGKDVELRCDPISGHTALYWYRQSLGQGLEFLIYFQGNSAPDKSGLPSDRFSAERTGGSVSTLTIQRTQQEDSAVYLCASSLGGLWQPQHFGDGTRLSIL.

This clone was seen only once. The chain has TRBV18 and TRBJ1-5; no firm D call. V lost 4 bases to trimming and J lost 4 bases, with 8 bases between them. Germline values: CDR1 KGHSH, CDR2 LQKENI. CDR3 length: 13 residues. Here the CDR3 reads CASSQGANQPQHF. The CDR3 nucleotides read TGTGCCAGCTCACAGGGAGCAAATCAGCCCCAGCATTTT.

This clone showed up just once. The gene calls are TRBV30 and TRBJ1-1; TRBD1 matches at 9 bases. This CDR3 is built from 14 residues. The V gene end was trimmed by 4 bases and the J gene end by 7 bases; junction bases not matched to a gene: 10. CDR1 is GTSNPN and CDR2 is SVGIG in the germline V gene (reference sequence). The CDR3 sequence is CAWINRGRDYEAFF. In DNA, the CDR3 is TGTGCCTGGATTAACAGGGGGCGCGATTATGAAGCTTTCTTT.

This chain joins TRBV5-6 and TRBJ2-5; no definite D call. Germline values: CDR1 SGHDT, CDR2 YYEEEE. CDR3 length: 14 amino acids. Trimming removed 4 bases from V and 2 bases from J, with 12 bases in between. The CDR3 nucleotides read TGTGCCAGCAGCCCCGAAATGGGGCAAGAGACCCAGTACTTC. Protein sequence: CASSPEMGQETQYF.

The rearrangement links TRBV3-1 (or the pseudogene TRBV3-2) to TRBJ2-6, with a weak D call TRBD2 (7 bases). This CDR3 spans 15 amino acids. Trimming removed 8 bases from V and 4 bases from J, with 15 bases in between. Germline-derived CDR1 and CDR2 are LGHDT and YNNKEL (reference sequence). CDR3 nucleotide sequence: TGTGCCAGCTCCCGGACAGCGGGGGGGGCCAACGTCCTGACTTTC. Amino acid sequence: CASSRTAGGANVLTF.

This rearrangement joins TRBV7-2 to TRBJ2-5; D is possibly TRBD1 (5 bases). There are 15 residues in the CDR3. V was clipped by 2 bases and J by 5 bases, with 15 bases between them. Germline lookup yields CDR1 SGHTA and CDR2 FQGNSA. The CDR3 DNA reads as TGTGCCAGCAGCTTAATGGGCGGCCCAGGGGAGACCCAGTACTTC. It codes for CASSLMGGPGETQYF. The full variable domain, with the rest looked up from reference TRBV7-2 and TRBJ2-5, is GAGVSQSPSNKVTEKGKDVELRCDPISGHTALYWYRQSLGQGLEFLIYFQGNSAPDKSGLPSDRFSAERTGGSVSTLTIQRTQQEDSAVYLCASSLMGGPGETQYFGPGTRLLVL.

The genes are TRBV4-2 and TRBJ2-7; TRBD2 matches at 11 bases. CDR1 and CDR2 from the germline V gene are LGHNA and YNFKEQ. J lost 6 bases, V lost 5 bases, and 3 bases had no gene match. This CDR3 is 13 amino acids long. CDR3 DNA: TGTGCCAGCAGCTTCGGGACTAGCGGCGAGCAGTACTTC. Translating gives CASSFGTSGEQYF.

The J gene is TRBJ2-7, the V gene TRBV30; tentatively, D is TRBD2 (6 bases). Trimming cost V 4 bases and J 6 bases, with 13 bases left between them. The CDR3 is made up of 12 amino acids. Looked up from germline, CDR1 is GTSNPN and CDR2 is SVGIG (reference sequence). The CDR3 nucleotides are TGTGCCTGGAAAGAATACGGGGGCGAGCAGTACTTC. Translating gives CAWKEYGGEQYF. Complete variable domain (other parts from reference TRBV30 and TRBJ2-7): SQTIHQWPATLVQPVGSPLSLECTVEGTSNPNLYWYRQAAGRGLQLLFYSVGIGQISSEVPQNLSASRPQDRQFILSSKKLLLSDSGFYLCAWKEYGGEQYFGPGTRLTVT.

This chain links TRBV29-1 with TRBJ1-5; 11 nucleotides line up with TRBD1. CDR1 and CDR2 from the germline V gene are SQVTM and ANQGSEA. The CDR3 sequence is 13 residues long. Unmatched junction bases numbered 3, after V lost 6 bases and J lost 5 bases. The DNA for the CDR3 is TGCAGCGTGCGGACAGGGGGCGATCAGCCCCAGCATTTT. Translation gives CSVRTGGDQPQHF. The full variable domain, in which reference TRBV29-1 and TRBJ1-5 provide the parts outside the CDR3, is SAVISQKPSRDICQRGTSLTIQCQVDSQVTMMFWYRQQPGQSLTLIATANQGSEATYESGFVIDKFPISRPNLTFSTLTVSNMSPEDSSIYLCSVRTGGDQPQHFGDGTRLSIL.

The gene calls are TRBV19 and TRBJ1-2, with no clear D. Germline loops: CDR1 LNHDA, CDR2 SQIVND (reference sequence). The CDR3 length is 16 residues. V lost 3 bases and J lost 7, with 21 bases in between. The CDR3 DNA reads as TGTGCCAGTAGTATCCTTCCGGGTCCTGAGGGTGGTGGCTACACCTTC. This translates into CASSILPGPEGGGYTF.

This chain connects TRBV6-2 or TRBV6-3 to TRBJ2-3, with a tentative D call TRBD2 (6 bases). Trimming left V 5 bases short and J 5 bases short, with 14 bases between. Germline V lookup: CDR1 MNHEY, CDR2 SVGEGT. The CDR3 loop spans 14 amino acids. CDR3 coding DNA: TGTGCCAGCAGTCCGGGACTCCGGGGAGATACGCAGTATTTT. This sequence encodes CASSPGLRGDTQYF.

The chain couples TRBV30 to TRBJ2-3, with D unresolved. The CDR3 loop spans 12 amino acids. V was clipped by 4 bases and J by 6 bases, with 11 bases between them. CDR1 GTSNPN and CDR2 SVGIG come from the germline V gene (reference sequence). CDR3 bases: TGTGCCTGGACCATAACCGGGGATACGCAGTATTTT. It codes for CAWTITGDTQYF.

The genes are TRBV29-1 and TRBJ1-2, with D possibly TRBD1 on 6 matching bases. V lost 7 bases and J lost 6, with 15 bases in between. The CDR3 contains 12 residues. Germline CDR1 is SQVTM and CDR2 is ANQGSEA. The CDR3 reads CSALQGRNGYTF. The CDR3 nucleotides are TGCAGCGCCCTACAGGGAAGGAATGGCTACACCTTC. The complete variable domain, with remaining parts taken from reference TRBV29-1 and TRBJ1-2, reads SAVISQKPSRDICQRGTSLTIQCQVDSQVTMMFWYRQQPGQSLTLIATANQGSEATYESGFVIDKFPISRPNLTFSTLTVSNMSPEDSSIYLCSALQGRNGYTFGSGTRLTVV.

The CDR3 is CASSEEWRRAYGYTF. In nucleotides, the CDR3 is TGTGCCAGCAGTGAAGAGTGGCGCCGGGCCTATGGCTACACCTTC. This rearrangement joins TRBV2 to TRBJ1-2; D remains ambiguous. This CDR3 is 15 amino acids long. In germline, CDR1 is SNHLY, CDR2 FYNNEI. Between the trimmed V and J ends, which lost 1 base and 4 bases, there was a span of 13 bases.